A selection of T cell receptor beta chains follows, all from one sample in a study of blood T cell repertoires in COVID-19. The protocol was immunoSEQ multiplex PCR, while the TCRdb copy is restricted to in-frame clones and leaves out a portion. The profile covers about 120,000 clones, with approximately 87% appearing a single time and about 2% taken by the ten largest. Sample: peripheral blood. These receptors all come from a woman aged 45 to 65 with acute or convalescent COVID-19. Each CDR3 is given without its conserved first and last residue. Not all rows give a size; the values are once, few, many and, for expanded clones, a class.

11 NA TRBV19 ASSKGAGNTIY
15 NA TRBV7-6 ASSLAASAGGSETQY
14 NA TRBV19 ASSIGLAGTFIEQF
12 NA TRBV2 ARQGARGTGELF
12 NA TRBV23-1 ASSHGQGAGEQY
11 NA TRBV12-3/TRBV12-4 ASTGANSYEQY
14 NA TRBV6-1 ASSALAGGSYNEQF
12 few TRBV7-3 ASSRTGLGSPLH
13 NA TRBV11-3 ASSKGAGVSNEQF
13 NA TRBV5-5 ASSPAGRTGDTQY
16 NA TRBV7-6 ASSPFGIMSSGANVLT
13 NA TRBV5-1 ASSLAGTANTEAF
14 once TRBV19 ASSIGPAEAYNEQF
13 NA TRBV5-6 ASSTRDRLPYGYT
15 NA TRBV7-2 ASSPTGLLDYIETQY
11 NA TRBV24-1 ATSGRRNNEQF
13 NA TRBV5-4 ASSGPQGSQETQY
13 NA TRBV6-5 ASSSWGSGYNEQF
12 NA TRBV6-5 ASSYSASGNTIY
12 NA TRBV19 ASSAGTGTSEQY
14 NA TRBV7-8 ASSPWQGVKDQPQH
13 NA TRBV27 ASSLSRDGVLEAF
13 NA TRBV19 ASSIDMGRNYGYT
12 few TRBV29-1 SVHTSGRYNEQF
12 NA TRBV6-5 ASTQTGGDQPQH
13 NA TRBV6-2/TRBV6-3 ASSYTRGRVGELF
13 NA TRBV7-9 ASSLAPGQTYEQY
12 NA TRBV27 ASTPGGRYNEQF
13 NA TRBV24-1 ATSDPGQVTDTQY
13 NA TRBV24-1 ATSETGDLSYGYT
11 NA TRBV4-3 ASSQEGGAEAF
13 NA TRBV19 ASSIQDSSYNEQF
11 NA TRBV19 ASSAQGTGEAF
12 NA TRBV6-5 ASTPGYSGNTIY
12 NA TRBV19 ASSIQAVNTEAF
12 NA TRBV27 ASSLRTSSYEQY
10 NA TRBV21-1 ASSTENTEAF
10 NA TRBV20-1 SASNRGREAF
10 NA TRBV2 ASAGSHQPQH
13 NA TRBV24-1 ATSGTSGGSDTQY
14 NA TRBV5-4 ASSLMVAGILGEQF
16 once TRBV19 ASSVTGKIAGSYNEQF
11 few TRBV10-3 AIRGTDNSEAF
10 NA TRBV25-1 ASSRTPGEQY